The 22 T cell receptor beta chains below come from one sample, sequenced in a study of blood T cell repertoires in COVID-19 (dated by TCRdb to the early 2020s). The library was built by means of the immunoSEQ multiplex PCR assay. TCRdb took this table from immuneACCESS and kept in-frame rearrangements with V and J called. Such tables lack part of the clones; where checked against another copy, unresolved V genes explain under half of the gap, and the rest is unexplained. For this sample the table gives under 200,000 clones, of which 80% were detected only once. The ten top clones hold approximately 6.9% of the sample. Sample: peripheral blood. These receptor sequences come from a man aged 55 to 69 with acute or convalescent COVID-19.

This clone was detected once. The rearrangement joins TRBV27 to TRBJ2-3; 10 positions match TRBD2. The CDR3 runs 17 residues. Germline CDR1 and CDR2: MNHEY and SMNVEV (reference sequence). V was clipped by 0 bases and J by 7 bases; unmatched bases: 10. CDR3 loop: CASSLSGSGGGGYTQYF. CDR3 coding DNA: TGTGCCAGCAGTTTATCGGGCAGCGGGGGGGGAGGATATACGCAGTATTTT.

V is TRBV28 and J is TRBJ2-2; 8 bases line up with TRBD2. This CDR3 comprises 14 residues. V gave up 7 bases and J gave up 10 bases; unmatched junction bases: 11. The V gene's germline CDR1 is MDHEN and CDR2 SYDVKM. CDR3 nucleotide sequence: TGTGCCAGCAAGTATAGCGGGGACTCGGTGGAGCTGTTTTTT. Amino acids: CASKYSGDSVELFF. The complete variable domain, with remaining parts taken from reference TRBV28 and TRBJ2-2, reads DVKVTQSSRYLVKRTGEKVFLECVQDMDHENMFWYRQDPGLGLRLIYFSYDVKMKEKGDIPEGYSVSREKKERFSLILESASTNQTSMYLCASKYSGDSVELFFGEGSRLTVL.

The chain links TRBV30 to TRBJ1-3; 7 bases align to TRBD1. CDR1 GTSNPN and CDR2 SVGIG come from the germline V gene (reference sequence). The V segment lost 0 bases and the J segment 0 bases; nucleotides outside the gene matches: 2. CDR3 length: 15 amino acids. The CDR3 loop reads CAWSVGGPSGNTIYF. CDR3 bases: TGTGCCTGGAGTGTAGGGGGCCCCTCTGGAAACACCATATATTTT.

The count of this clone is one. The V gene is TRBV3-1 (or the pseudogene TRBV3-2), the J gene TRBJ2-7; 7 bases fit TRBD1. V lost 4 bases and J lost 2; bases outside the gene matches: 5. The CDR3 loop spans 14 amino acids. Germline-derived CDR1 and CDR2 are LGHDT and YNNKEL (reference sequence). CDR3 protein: CASSLSDRAYEQYF. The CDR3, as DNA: TGTGCCAGCAGCCTTTCCGACAGGGCCTACGAGCAGTACTTC.

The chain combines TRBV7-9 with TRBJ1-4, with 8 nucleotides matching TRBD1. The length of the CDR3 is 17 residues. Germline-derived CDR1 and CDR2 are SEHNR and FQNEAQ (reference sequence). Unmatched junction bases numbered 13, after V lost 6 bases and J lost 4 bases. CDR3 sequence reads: CASSWQGAHSGNEKLFF. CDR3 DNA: TGTGCCAGCAGTTGGCAGGGGGCGCATAGTGGTAATGAAAAACTGTTTTTT.

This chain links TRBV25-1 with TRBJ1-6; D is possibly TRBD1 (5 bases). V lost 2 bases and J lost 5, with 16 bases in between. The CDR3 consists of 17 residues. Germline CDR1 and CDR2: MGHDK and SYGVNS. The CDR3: CASSEGRGRVDNSPLHF. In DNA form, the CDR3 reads TGTGCCAGCAGTGAAGGGAGGGGCCGGGTCGATAATTCACCCCTCCACTTT.

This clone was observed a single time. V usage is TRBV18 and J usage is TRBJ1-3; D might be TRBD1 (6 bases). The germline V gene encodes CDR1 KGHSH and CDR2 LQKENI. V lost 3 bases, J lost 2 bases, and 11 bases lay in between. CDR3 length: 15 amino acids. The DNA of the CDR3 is TGTGCCAGCTCACCGGACAGTTTCGCTGGAAACACCATATATTTT. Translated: CASSPDSFAGNTIYF.

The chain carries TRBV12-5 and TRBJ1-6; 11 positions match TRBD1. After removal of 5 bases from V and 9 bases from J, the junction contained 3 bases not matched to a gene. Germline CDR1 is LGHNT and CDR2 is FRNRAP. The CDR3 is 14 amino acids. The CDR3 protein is CASGHGQGASPLHF. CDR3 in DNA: TGTGCTAGTGGTCACGGACAGGGGGCTTCACCCCTCCACTTT.

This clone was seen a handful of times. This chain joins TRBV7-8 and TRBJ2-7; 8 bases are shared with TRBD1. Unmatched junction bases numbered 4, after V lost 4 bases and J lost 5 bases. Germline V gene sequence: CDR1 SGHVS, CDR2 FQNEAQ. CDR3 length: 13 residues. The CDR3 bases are TGTGCCAGCAGCTCAAGGACAGGGAACGAGCAGTACTTC. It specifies CASSSRTGNEQYF.

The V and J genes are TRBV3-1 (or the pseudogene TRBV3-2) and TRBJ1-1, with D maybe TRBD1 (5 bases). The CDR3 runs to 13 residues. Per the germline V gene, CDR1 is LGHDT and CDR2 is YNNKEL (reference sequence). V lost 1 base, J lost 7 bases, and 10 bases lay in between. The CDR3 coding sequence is TGTGCCAGCAGCCAAGCGACAGCCGGTGAAGCTTTCTTT. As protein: CASSQATAGEAFF.

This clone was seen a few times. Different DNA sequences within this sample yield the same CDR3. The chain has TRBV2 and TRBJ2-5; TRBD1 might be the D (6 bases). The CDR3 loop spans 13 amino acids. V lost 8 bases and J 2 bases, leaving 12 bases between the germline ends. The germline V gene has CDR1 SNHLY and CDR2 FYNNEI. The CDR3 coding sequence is TGTGCCAGCTCGGCAGGGGTTCAAGAGACCCAGTACTTC. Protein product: CASSAGVQETQYF.

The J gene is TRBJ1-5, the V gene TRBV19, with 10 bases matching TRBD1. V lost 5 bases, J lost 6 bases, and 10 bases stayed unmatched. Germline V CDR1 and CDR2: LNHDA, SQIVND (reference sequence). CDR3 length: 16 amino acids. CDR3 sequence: CASSLLRQGAGQPQHF. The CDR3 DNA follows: TGTGCCAGTAGTCTATTGCGACAGGGGGCAGGTCAGCCCCAGCATTTT.

The CDR3 DNA reads as TGTGCCAGCAGCCGAGGACAGTCGAACACCGGGGAGCTGTTTTTT. The encoded protein is CASSRGQSNTGELFF. V and J are TRBV7-6 and TRBJ2-2; maybe TRBD1 (6 bases). Trimming took off 5 bases at V and 0 bases at J, with 10 bases between the two ends. The CDR3 contains 15 residues. Germline V gene lookup returns CDR1 SGHVS and CDR2 FNYEAQ.

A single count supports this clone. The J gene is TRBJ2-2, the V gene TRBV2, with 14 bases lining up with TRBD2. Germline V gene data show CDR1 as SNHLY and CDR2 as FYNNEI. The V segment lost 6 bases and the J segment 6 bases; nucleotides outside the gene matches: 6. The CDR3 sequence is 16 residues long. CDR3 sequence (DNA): TGTGCCAGCAGATACGGACTAGCGGGGGGATCCGGGGAGCTGTTTTTT. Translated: CASRYGLAGGSGELFF.

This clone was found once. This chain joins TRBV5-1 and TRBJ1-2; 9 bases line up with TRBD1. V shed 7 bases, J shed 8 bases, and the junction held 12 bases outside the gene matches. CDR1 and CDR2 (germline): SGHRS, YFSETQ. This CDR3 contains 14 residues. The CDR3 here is CASRQQGASRGYTF. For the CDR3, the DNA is TGCGCCAGCCGCCAACAGGGGGCATCGAGGGGCTACACCTTC.

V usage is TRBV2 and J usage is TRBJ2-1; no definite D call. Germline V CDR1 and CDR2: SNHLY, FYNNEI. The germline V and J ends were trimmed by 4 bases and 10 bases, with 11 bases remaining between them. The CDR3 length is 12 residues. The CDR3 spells CASSGRSSEQFF. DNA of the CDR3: TGTGCCAGCAGTGGTCGTAGCAGCGAGCAGTTCTTC. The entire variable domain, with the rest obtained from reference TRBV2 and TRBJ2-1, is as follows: EPEVTQTPSHQVTQMGQEVILRCVPISNHLYFYWYRQILGQKVEFLVSFYNNEISEKSEIFDDQFSVERPDGSNFTLKIRSTKLEDSAMYFCASSGRSSEQFFGPGTRLTVL.

The CDR3 DNA reads TGTGCCAGCAGTTACTCGGGGACAGGGGACACTGAAGCTTTCTTT. Residues: CASSYSGTGDTEAFF. The chain combines TRBV6-5 with TRBJ1-1; TRBD1 matches at 10 bases. The V gene end was trimmed by 0 bases and the J gene end by 3 bases; junction bases not matched to a gene: 1. The CDR3 has 15 residues. Germline CDR1 MNHEY, CDR2 SVGAGI.

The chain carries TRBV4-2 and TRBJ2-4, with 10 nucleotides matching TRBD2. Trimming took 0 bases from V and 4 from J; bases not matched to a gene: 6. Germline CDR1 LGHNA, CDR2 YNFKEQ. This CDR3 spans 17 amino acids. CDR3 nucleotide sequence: TGTGCCAGCAGCCAAGATGCTGCTAGCGGGGGAAAAAACATTCAGTACTTC. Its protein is CASSQDAASGGKNIQYF.

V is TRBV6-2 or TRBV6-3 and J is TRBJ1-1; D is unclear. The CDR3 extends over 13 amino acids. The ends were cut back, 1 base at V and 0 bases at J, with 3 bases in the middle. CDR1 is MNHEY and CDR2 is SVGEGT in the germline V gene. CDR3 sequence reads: CASSYWLNTEAFF. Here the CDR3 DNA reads TGTGCCAGCAGTTACTGGCTGAACACTGAAGCTTTCTTT.

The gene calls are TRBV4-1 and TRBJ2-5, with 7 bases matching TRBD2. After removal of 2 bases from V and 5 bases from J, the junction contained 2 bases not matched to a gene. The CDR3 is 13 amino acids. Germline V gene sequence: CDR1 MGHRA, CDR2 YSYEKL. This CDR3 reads CASSQWRGETQYF. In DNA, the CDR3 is TGCGCCAGCAGCCAATGGCGGGGGGAGACCCAGTACTTC.

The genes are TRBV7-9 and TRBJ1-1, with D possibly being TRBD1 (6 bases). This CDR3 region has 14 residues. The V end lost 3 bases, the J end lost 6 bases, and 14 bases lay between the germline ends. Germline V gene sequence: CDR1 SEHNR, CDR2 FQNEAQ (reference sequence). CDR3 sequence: CASSFRGGGAEAFF. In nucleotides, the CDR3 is TGTGCCAGCAGCTTTAGGGGGGGCGGTGCTGAAGCTTTCTTT.

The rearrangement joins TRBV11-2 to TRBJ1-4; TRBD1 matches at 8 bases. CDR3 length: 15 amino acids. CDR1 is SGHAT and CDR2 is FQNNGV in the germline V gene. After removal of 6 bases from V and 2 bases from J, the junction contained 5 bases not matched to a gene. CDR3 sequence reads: CASSSRGPTNEKLFF. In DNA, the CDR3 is TGTGCCAGCAGTTCCAGGGGGCCTACTAATGAAAAACTGTTTTTT. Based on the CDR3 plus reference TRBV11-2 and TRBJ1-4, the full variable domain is EAGVAQSPRYKIIEKRQSVAFWCNPISGHATLYWYQQILGQGPKLLIQFQNNGVVDDSQLPKDRFSAERLKGVDSTLKIQPAKLEDSAVYLCASSSRGPTNEKLFFGSGTQLSVL.